The next 20 T cell receptor beta chains were all read from a single sample in a study of radiation and T cells in renal cell carcinoma. The table came from immunoSEQ multiplex PCR; TCRdb's copy has only in-frame clones and leaves some out. This table holds 150,000 or so clones, about 88% found once. Regarding time point: baseline pretreatment blood. Treatment given: 15 Gy SBRT to primary tumor, nephrectomy 4 weeks later. The sequences come from blood, collected from a patient whose treatment included radiotherapy and nephrectomy. The source is a woman in her 50s with renal cell carcinoma.

The chain uses TRBV10-3 and TRBJ2-1; 10 bases line up with TRBD2. With 3 bases clipped from V and 8 bases from J, the junction kept 7 bases outside the gene matches. Germline CDR1 ENHRY, CDR2 SYGVKD. The CDR3 runs to 15 residues. The CDR3 is CAISDGLAGEDEQFF. The CDR3 DNA sequence: TGTGCCATCAGTGACGGTCTAGCGGGGGAGGATGAGCAGTTCTTC.

The V and J genes are TRBV9 and TRBJ1-6; 9 bases line up with TRBD1. The CDR3 has 15 residues. Germline V gene data show CDR1 as SGDLS and CDR2 as YYNGEE. V shed 3 bases, J shed 5 bases, and the junction held 3 bases outside the gene matches. CDR3 sequence (DNA): TGTGCCAGCAGCGAAACAGGGGGCGATAATTCACCCCTCCACTTT. Translation gives CASSETGGDNSPLHF. Full variable domain (missing parts from reference TRBV9 and TRBJ1-6): DSGVTQTPKHLITATGQRVTLRCSPRSGDLSVYWYQQSLDQGLQFLIQYYNGEERAKGNILERFSAQQFPDLHSELNLSSLELGDSALYFCASSETGGDNSPLHFGNGTRLTVT.

This clone appeared once. The rearrangement joins TRBV6-4 to TRBJ1-1; no definite D call. This CDR3 is built from 13 residues. From germline, CDR1 is MRHNA and CDR2 SNTAGT. V was clipped by 6 bases and J by 2 bases, with 10 bases between them. CDR3 bases: TGTGCCAGCAGATTGACCCTAAACACTGAAGCTTTCTTT. Amino acids: CASRLTLNTEAFF.

J is TRBJ1-2 and V is TRBV6-1, with D hard to call. The V end was cut by 9 bases, the J end by 8 bases, with 25 bases between. Germline V lookup: CDR1 MNHNS, CDR2 SASEGT. This CDR3 contains 15 residues. The CDR3 bases are TGTGCCAGTACTGTAGAGGACGTGTGGTCGAGGGGCTACACCTTC. Protein sequence: CASTVEDVWSRGYTF.

The J gene is TRBJ2-7, the V gene TRBV7-2, with D unclear. CDR1 SGHTA and CDR2 FQGNSA come from the germline V gene. The CDR3 contains 16 residues. V shed 4 bases and J shed 1 base, with 17 bases lying between them. The CDR3 region has the DNA TGTGCCAGCAGCTACGAGTTAAGGGCAGGATCCTACGAGCAGTACTTC. Amino acid sequence: CASSYELRAGSYEQYF.

This chain joins TRBV6-6 and TRBJ1-1, with D unclear. CDR1 and CDR2 from the germline V gene are MNHNY and SVGAGI (reference sequence). CDR3 size: 13 residues. V was cut by 4 bases and J by 5 bases, with 11 bases left in between. The CDR3 nucleotides are TGTGCCAGCAGTTTAACTGGGAGGACTGAAGCTTTCTTT. Translating gives CASSLTGRTEAFF.

V usage is TRBV19 and J usage is TRBJ1-1; D call uncertain. V lost 5 bases and J lost 1, with 17 bases in between. CDR3 size: 16 residues. Looked up from germline, CDR1 is LNHDA and CDR2 is SQIVND (reference sequence). The CDR3 DNA follows: TGTGCCAGTAGTTCCTTCGGGATGATGACGAACACTGAAGCTTTCTTT. Translating it yields CASSSFGMMTNTEAFF.

The chain recombines TRBV30 with TRBJ2-3; the match to TRBD2 covers 7 bases. Looked up from germline, CDR1 is GTSNPN and CDR2 is SVGIG (reference sequence). Unmatched junction bases numbered 8, after V lost 1 base and J lost 4 bases. This CDR3 region has 15 residues. The CDR3: CAWSEVRGKSDTQYF. The DNA of the CDR3 is TGTGCCTGGAGTGAGGTGCGGGGGAAATCAGATACGCAGTATTTT.

This sequence joins TRBV19 and TRBJ2-3; D unresolved. Germline CDR1 LNHDA, CDR2 SQIVND (reference sequence). The CDR3 sequence is 15 residues long. V was trimmed by 2 bases and J by 2 bases, leaving 11 bases between them. In DNA, the CDR3 is TGTGCCAGTAGTATATCGAGGCAGTTCACAGATACGCAGTATTTT. Encoded protein: CASSISRQFTDTQYF.

DNA for the CDR3: TGTGCCTGGAGGGACAGGGGGGTAAACACCATATATTTT. Translating gives CAWRDRGVNTIYF. The chain carries TRBV30 and TRBJ1-3; 10 nucleotides agree with TRBD1. The germline CDR1 and CDR2 sequences are GTSNPN and SVGIG (reference sequence). V dropped 3 bases and J dropped 6; count of bases not matched to a gene: 2. The CDR3 loop spans 13 amino acids.

CDR3 amino acids: CASSPEQGWGTQYF. CDR3 sequence (DNA): TGTGCCAGCAGCCCCGAACAGGGCTGGGGTACGCAGTATTTT. This chain uses TRBV7-3 with TRBJ2-3; the D gene is possibly TRBD1 (6 bases). Germline CDR1 reads SGHTA; CDR2 reads FQGTGA. V lost 5 bases to trimming and J lost 8 bases, with 17 bases between them. This CDR3 is built from 14 residues.

The rearrangement joins TRBV5-1 to TRBJ1-4; unclear D gene. Looked up from germline, CDR1 is SGHRS and CDR2 is YFSETQ. The ends were cut back, 2 bases at V and 7 bases at J, with 12 bases in the middle. The CDR3 length is 14 residues. The CDR3 region has the DNA TGCGCCAGCAGCTTCAACGGGAACGGTGAAAAACTGTTTTTT. Protein: CASSFNGNGEKLFF.

J is TRBJ2-2 and V is TRBV18; D unresolved. Germline CDR1 and CDR2: KGHSH and LQKENI. The CDR3 extends over 15 amino acids. V shed 4 bases and J shed 3 bases, with 12 bases lying between them. The CDR3 protein is CASSLGPYYTGELFF. DNA of the CDR3: TGTGCCAGCTCACTCGGTCCATATTACACCGGGGAGCTGTTTTTT. The entire variable domain, with the rest obtained from reference TRBV18 and TRBJ2-2, is as follows: NAGVMQNPRHLVRRRGQEARLRCSPMKGHSHVYWYRQLPEEGLKFMVYLQKENIIDESGMPKERFSAEFPKEGPSILRIQQVVRGDSAAYFCASSLGPYYTGELFFGEGSRLTVL.

This clone showed up just a few times. The chain combines TRBV5-5 with TRBJ1-1; D might be TRBD1 (6 bases). V was cut by 0 bases and J by 11 bases, with 14 bases left in between. CDR3 length: 13 amino acids. From germline, CDR1 is SGHKS and CDR2 YYEKEE (reference sequence). The CDR3 bases are TGTGCCAGCAGCTTGGCCCTCCAAGGGGGGGCTTTCTTT. Translation gives CASSLALQGGAFF.

The gene calls are TRBV18 and TRBJ1-1, with TRBD1 matching over 10 bases. Unmatched junction bases numbered 11, after V lost 3 bases and J lost 4 bases. Germline V gene lookup returns CDR1 KGHSH and CDR2 LQKENI. The CDR3 extends over 17 amino acids. Here the CDR3 reads CASSPSGTGVLGTEAFF. For the CDR3, the DNA is TGTGCCAGCTCACCCTCCGGGACAGGGGTTTTGGGCACTGAAGCTTTCTTT.

The chain uses TRBV19 and TRBJ1-1; 9 nucleotides agree with TRBD1. Germline V gene sequence: CDR1 LNHDA, CDR2 SQIVND (reference sequence). The CDR3 loop spans 16 amino acids. The ends lost 1 base at V and 11 bases at J; junction bases unmatched: 14. CDR3 loop: CASSIVGATGGSDAFF. CDR3 coding DNA: TGTGCCAGTAGTATAGTTGGCGCTACAGGGGGCTCAGACGCTTTCTTT.

The chain carries TRBV7-6 and TRBJ2-6; D might be TRBD1 (5 bases). In germline, CDR1 is SGHVS, CDR2 FNYEAQ. CDR3 length equals 17 residues. The V gene lost 1 base and the J gene lost 3 bases, with 13 bases spanning the gap. The DNA for the CDR3 is TGTGCCAGCAGCTTAGGGGGCAGCCTAGTTGGGGCCAACGTCCTGACTTTC. Amino acids: CASSLGGSLVGANVLTF.

The chain has TRBV11-2 and TRBJ2-1, with D possibly matching TRBD1 (5 bases). This CDR3 is 16 amino acids long. The V end was cut by 2 bases, the J end by 0 bases, with 11 bases between. Germline V CDR1 and CDR2: SGHAT, FQNNGV. CDR3 region: CASSLSGFSSYNEQFF. In nucleotides, the CDR3 is TGTGCCAGCAGCTTATCAGGGTTCAGCTCCTACAATGAGCAGTTCTTC. The full variable domain, its missing parts supplied by reference TRBV11-2 and TRBJ2-1, is EAGVAQSPRYKIIEKRQSVAFWCNPISGHATLYWYQQILGQGPKLLIQFQNNGVVDDSQLPKDRFSAERLKGVDSTLKIQPAKLEDSAVYLCASSLSGFSSYNEQFFGPGTRLTVL.

This sequence joins TRBV6-5 and TRBJ1-3, with no clear D. The CDR3 is 16 amino acids. CDR1 MNHEY and CDR2 SVGAGI come from the germline V gene. The V end lost 4 bases, the J end lost 3 bases, and 16 bases lay between the germline ends. CDR3: CASSFAGNTGGNTIYF. The CDR3 bases are TGTGCCAGCAGTTTCGCGGGAAACACGGGTGGAAACACCATATATTTT.

This clone was detected once. The rearrangement links TRBV7-2 to TRBJ1-4, with D perhaps matching TRBD1 (5 bases). V dropped 1 base and J dropped 3 bases, with 9 bases sitting between them. This CDR3 is 15 amino acids long. The germline V gene has CDR1 SGHTA and CDR2 FQGNSA. CDR3 residues: CASSLGPGSNEKLFF. The CDR3, as DNA: TGTGCCAGCAGCTTAGGCCCAGGGTCTAATGAAAAACTGTTTTTT.